This TCR beta chain was captured in a study of blood T cell repertoires in COVID-19. Background on the study: Spain, Italy and the United States supplied samples that represented acute and convalescent COVID-19. The analysed material was cDNA or gDNA that came from T cells, B-cell-depleted T cells, or PBMCs.

Method: immunoSEQ multiplex PCR; TCRdb's copy keeps in-frame clones and lacks some. This table has around 700,000 clones, 75% to 90% appearing once. The CDR3 contains 16 residues. From germline, CDR1 is MNHNS and CDR2 SASEGT. V dropped 3 bases and J dropped 0 bases, with 11 bases sitting between them. This receptor was taken from a woman between 18 and 29 years old with acute or convalescent COVID-19. Sequenced: peripheral blood. This sequence joins TRBV6-1 and TRBJ2-2; maybe TRBD2 (6 bases). The CDR3 DNA sequence: TGTGCCAGCAGTGATATGGGGGGTTCGAACACCGGGGAGCTGTTTTTT. Protein sequence: CASSDMGGSNTGELFF.